Given below is one T cell receptor beta chain in context. This entry comes from a study of identical twins. The trim removed 4 bases at V and 3 bases at J, leaving 8 bases unmatched. The CDR3 extends over 16 amino acids. Germline V CDR1 and CDR2: KGHDR, SFDVKD. Healthy Caucasians, and only they, were the donors. Template switching added a universal primer site; cDNA carried unique molecular identifiers. From the 5' RACE reads, TCRdb called clonotypes with MiXCR, one entry per CDR3 protein. The data contain some 1,600,000 distinct CDR3 sequences, under 35% of them singletons. The rearrangement uses TRBV24-1 and TRBJ2-3; 8 bases match TRBD1. The source of this sequence is a newborn girl in good health. Specimen: cord blood. CDR3 protein: CATSDPGQGGTDTQYF. CDR3 nucleotides: TGTGCCACCAGTGACCCCGGACAGGGCGGAACAGATACGCAGTATTTT.